A selection of T cell receptor beta chains follows, all from one sample in a study of T-cell reconstitution after alpha-beta-depleted transplantation in children. TCRdb re-called the PCR reads through MiXCR, storing one row per CDR3 protein. The table has 8,600 or so distinct CDR3 sequences, 15% to 20% seen once. Sequencing used PBMCs, mostly from graft donor cells, obtained 60 days after TCRalphabeta/CD19-depleted stem cell transplant. The origin of the receptors is a girl under three years old who had a stem cell transplant for combined immunodeficiency, so the T cells may come from the graft donor. CDR3s include the opening cysteine and the closing phenylalanine or tryptophan. Fields, in order: D gene, V gene, J gene, clone size, CDR3 protein, CDR3 DNA. The D gene is left open where the match is weak. Size is omitted from some rows. Given values are once, few, many or a class for expanded clones.

D: TRBD2; V: TRBV10-2; J: TRBJ2-1; size: -; CDR3: CASKLAGGTYNEQFF; DNA: TGCGCCAGCAAATTAGCGGGGGGGACCTACAATGAGCAGTTCTTC
D: -; V: TRBV12-3/TRBV12-4; J: TRBJ1-3; size: many; CDR3: CASRHFSRNTIYF; DNA: TGTGCCAGCAGACACTTCTCCCGGAACACCATATATTTT
D: TRBD2; V: TRBV7-2; J: TRBJ2-1; size: -; CDR3: CASSLAASGRKSGEQFF; DNA: TGTGCCAGCAGCTTAGCGGCTAGCGGGAGGAAAAGCGGTGAGCAGTTCTTC
D: TRBD1; V: TRBV9; J: TRBJ2-1; size: many; CDR3: CASSVSGQAYGEQFF; DNA: TGTGCCAGCAGCGTATCCGGACAGGCCTACGGTGAGCAGTTCTTC
D: TRBD1; V: TRBV7-6; J: TRBJ2-3; size: many; CDR3: CASSLFGTDLSTDTQYF; DNA: TGTGCCAGCAGCTTATTCGGGACAGACTTGAGCACAGATACGCAGTATTTT
D: -; V: TRBV13; J: TRBJ1-5; size: many; CDR3: CASSSLNQPQHF; DNA: TGTGCCAGCAGCTCCCTCAATCAGCCCCAGCATTTT
D: -; V: TRBV12-3/TRBV12-4; J: TRBJ1-5; size: many; CDR3: CASSLGGAWDQPQHF; DNA: TGTGCCAGCAGTTTAGGAGGGGCTTGGGATCAGCCCCAGCATTTT
D: -; V: TRBV4-3; J: TRBJ2-5; size: -; CDR3: CASGVGGRDIETQYF; DNA: TGCGCCAGCGGAGTAGGGGGGCGGGATATAGAGACCCAGTACTTC
D: -; V: TRBV7-2; J: TRBJ1-1; size: many; CDR3: CASSHSGTEAFF; DNA: TGTGCCAGCAGTCACTCGGGCACTGAAGCTTTCTTT
D: -; V: TRBV20-1; J: TRBJ2-1; size: many; CDR3: CSAKAKGPYNEQFF; DNA: TGCAGTGCTAAAGCAAAAGGGCCATACAATGAGCAGTTCTTC
D: TRBD2; V: TRBV12-3/TRBV12-4; J: TRBJ2-7; size: many; CDR3: CASSSGLAGYEQYF; DNA: TGTGCCAGCAGTTCGGGACTAGCGGGCTACGAGCAGTACTTC
D: TRBD1; V: TRBV7-2; J: TRBJ1-2; size: -; CDR3: CASSPLKTGNYGYTF; DNA: TGTGCCAGCAGCCCCCTCAAGACAGGGAACTATGGCTACACCTTC
D: -; V: TRBV18; J: TRBJ1-2; size: -; CDR3: CASSPGVINYGYTF; DNA: TGTGCCAGCTCACCAGGGGTTATTAACTATGGCTACACCTTC
D: -; V: TRBV11-2; J: TRBJ1-3; size: -; CDR3: CASSSLGAVSSGNTIYF; DNA: TGTGCCAGCAGCTCCCTAGGGGCAGTTAGCTCTGGAAACACCATATATTTT
D: -; V: TRBV4-3; J: TRBJ1-5; size: many; CDR3: CASSPYISGQPQHF; DNA: TGCGCCAGCAGCCCCTACATTTCGGGGCAGCCCCAGCATTTT
D: -; V: TRBV20-1; J: TRBJ1-2; size: -; CDR3: CSARTIDGYTF; DNA: TGCAGTGCTCGGACGATTGATGGCTACACCTTC
D: -; V: TRBV20-1; J: TRBJ2-7; size: few; CDR3: CSAPGQLGEQYF; DNA: TGCAGTGCTCCTGGGCAGTTAGGAGAGCAGTACTTC
D: -; V: TRBV5-1; J: TRBJ2-2; size: -; CDR3: CASSQLALGTGELFF; DNA: TGCGCCAGCAGCCAACTAGCTTTGGGGACCGGGGAGCTGTTTTTT
D: -; V: TRBV12-3/TRBV12-4; J: TRBJ2-7; size: few; CDR3: CASSPGSGGLYEQYF; DNA: TGTGCCAGCAGTCCCGGGTCTGGGGGCCTCTACGAGCAGTACTTC
D: -; V: TRBV3-1; J: TRBJ2-5; size: -; CDR3: CASSQVHQETQYF; DNA: TGTGCCAGCAGCCAAGTACACCAAGAGACCCAGTACTTC
D: TRBD2; V: TRBV9; J: TRBJ2-3; size: -; CDR3: CASSAIAGGFTDTQYF; DNA: TGTGCCAGCAGCGCCATAGCGGGGGGTTTCACAGATACGCAGTATTTT
D: -; V: TRBV7-6; J: TRBJ2-5; size: -; CDR3: CASSLGGQPQETQYF; DNA: TGTGCCAGCAGCTTAGGGGGGCAGCCACAAGAGACCCAGTACTTC
D: -; V: TRBV2; J: TRBJ2-3; size: few; CDR3: CASKGQGKDTQYF; DNA: TGTGCCAGCAAAGGGCAAGGGAAAGATACGCAGTATTTT
D: TRBD2; V: TRBV5-1; J: TRBJ2-7; size: many; CDR3: CASSLEAGREQYF; DNA: TGCGCCAGCAGCTTAGAAGCGGGACGCGAGCAGTACTTC
D: -; V: TRBV20-1; J: TRBJ2-3; size: many; CDR3: CSAGSTDTQYF; DNA: TGCAGTGCCGGGAGCACAGATACGCAGTATTTT
D: -; V: TRBV7-9; J: TRBJ1-2; size: -; CDR3: CASSPSGGGGYTF; DNA: TGTGCCAGCAGCCCCTCGGGCGGAGGGGGCTACACCTTC
D: TRBD2; V: TRBV20-1; J: TRBJ2-7; size: many; CDR3: CSPGLAGIYEQYF; DNA: TGCAGCCCTGGACTAGCGGGAATCTACGAGCAGTACTTC
D: -; V: TRBV6-6; J: TRBJ1-1; size: many; CDR3: CASSSGHPSTEAFF; DNA: TGTGCCAGCAGCTCGGGACACCCTTCCACTGAAGCTTTCTTT
D: -; V: TRBV6-6; J: TRBJ1-1; size: few; CDR3: CASSYSWTSNTEAFF; DNA: TGTGCCAGCAGTTACTCCTGGACGTCGAACACTGAAGCTTTCTTT
D: -; V: TRBV5-1; J: TRBJ2-1; size: many; CDR3: CASSFTLDSYNEQFF; DNA: TGCGCCAGCAGTTTCACCCTGGACTCCTACAATGAGCAGTTCTTC
D: -; V: TRBV25-1; J: TRBJ2-7; size: -; CDR3: CASSEPGHSYEQYF; DNA: TGTGCCAGCAGTGAGCCAGGGCACTCCTACGAGCAGTACTTC
D: -; V: TRBV20-1; J: TRBJ2-7; size: -; CDR3: CSAHRDDYYEQYF; DNA: TGCAGTGCTCACCGGGACGATTACTACGAGCAGTACTTC
D: TRBD2; V: TRBV7-9; J: TRBJ2-7; size: -; CDR3: CASSLASGDFFYEQYF; DNA: TGTGCCAGCAGCTTAGCTAGCGGGGATTTCTTCTACGAGCAGTACTTC
D: -; V: TRBV18; J: TRBJ1-4; size: few; CDR3: CASSPARGSGEKLFF; DNA: TGTGCCAGCTCACCAGCCAGGGGCTCTGGGGAAAAACTGTTTTTT
D: -; V: TRBV18; J: TRBJ2-1; size: -; CDR3: CASSRQVTGFYNEQFF; DNA: TGTGCCAGCTCACGGCAGGTTACAGGCTTCTACAATGAGCAGTTCTTC
D: -; V: TRBV20-1; J: TRBJ1-1; size: -; CDR3: CSASNGNTEAFF; DNA: TGCAGTGCTAGTAACGGAAACACTGAAGCTTTCTTT
D: -; V: TRBV7-8; J: TRBJ2-1; size: few; CDR3: CASSLVFDNEQFF; DNA: TGTGCCAGCAGCTTAGTTTTCGACAATGAGCAGTTCTTC
D: TRBD2; V: TRBV4-2; J: TRBJ2-7; size: many; CDR3: CASSQTTSGAYEQYF; DNA: TGTGCCAGCAGCCAGACCACTAGCGGGGCCTACGAGCAGTACTTC
D: TRBD1; V: TRBV12-3/TRBV12-4; J: TRBJ1-1; size: -; CDR3: CASSDTGGVGSAFF; DNA: TGTGCCAGCAGTGATACAGGGGGCGTCGGGTCAGCTTTCTTT
D: -; V: TRBV27; J: TRBJ2-7; size: many; CDR3: CAIFPGQPYEQYF; DNA: TGTGCCATCTTCCCCGGACAGCCCTACGAGCAGTACTTC
D: -; V: TRBV4-3; J: TRBJ1-2; size: few; CDR3: CASSQDSAWSLGYTF; DNA: TGCGCCAGCAGCCAAGATTCGGCGTGGAGTCTAGGCTACACCTTC
D: -; V: TRBV9; J: TRBJ2-7; size: many; CDR3: CASSPRTYSYEQYF; DNA: TGTGCCAGCAGCCCCCGGACATACTCCTACGAGCAGTACTTC
D: -; V: TRBV6-5; J: TRBJ2-1; size: many; CDR3: CASSMTDRPLSGEQFF; DNA: TGTGCCAGCAGTATGACGGACAGACCACTTTCGGGAGAGCAGTTCTTC
D: TRBD1; V: TRBV20-1; J: TRBJ2-2; size: -; CDR3: CSARAQGATGELFF; DNA: TGCAGTGCTAGAGCACAGGGGGCCACCGGGGAGCTGTTTTTT
D: -; V: TRBV2; J: TRBJ2-1; size: many; CDR3: CASSRDQANEQFF; DNA: TGTGCCAGCAGTCGGGACCAAGCTAATGAGCAGTTCTTC
D: TRBD2; V: TRBV5-1; J: TRBJ2-1; size: few; CDR3: CASSLDLAGVRGGNEQFF; DNA: TGCGCCAGCAGCTTGGACCTAGCGGGAGTGAGGGGCGGGAATGAGCAGTTCTTC
D: -; V: TRBV20-1; J: TRBJ1-5; size: few; CDR3: CSATPGLGQPQHF; DNA: TGCAGTGCAACACCGGGACTCGGTCAACCCCAGCATTTT
D: TRBD2; V: TRBV4-3; J: TRBJ2-7; size: few; CDR3: CASSQAAGEYEQYF; DNA: TGCGCCAGCAGCCAAGCGGCGGGAGAGTACGAGCAGTACTTC
D: TRBD1; V: TRBV27; J: TRBJ2-5; size: -; CDR3: CASTGTGAQETQYF; DNA: TGTGCCAGCACCGGCACAGGGGCACAAGAGACCCAGTACTTC
D: -; V: TRBV20-1; J: TRBJ2-7; size: many; CDR3: CSTTPGPYEQYF; DNA: TGCAGTACTACCCCCGGGCCCTACGAGCAGTACTTC
D: TRBD1; V: TRBV20-1; J: TRBJ1-6; size: few; CDR3: CSARTGQVNSPLHF; DNA: TGCAGTGCTAGAACGGGACAGGTTAATTCACCCCTCCACTTT
D: TRBD2; V: TRBV6-5; J: TRBJ2-7; size: few; CDR3: CASSYSLAGVKTYEQYF; DNA: TGTGCCAGCAGTTACTCACTAGCGGGAGTCAAAACCTACGAGCAGTACTTC
D: -; V: TRBV20-1; J: TRBJ1-4; size: many; CDR3: CSARDTTGWYEKLFF; DNA: TGCAGTGCTAGAGATACTACAGGGTGGTATGAAAAACTGTTTTTT
D: -; V: TRBV5-8; J: TRBJ2-6; size: once; CDR3: CASTLADNPGGANVLTF; DNA: TGTGCCAGCACCCTTGCGGACAACCCTGGTGGGGCCAACGTCCTGACTTTC
D: TRBD2; V: TRBV4-1; J: TRBJ2-7; size: -; CDR3: CASSHGSSGGSYEQYF; DNA: TGCGCCAGCAGCCACGGGTCCAGCGGGGGCTCCTACGAGCAGTACTTC